Here is one T cell receptor beta chain with its context. Its cognate antigen is unknown. Looked up from germline, CDR1 is MNHEY and CDR2 is SVGEGT. CDR3 length: 13 amino acids. With V trimmed by 8 bases and J by 2 bases, 2 bases remained unmatched. The data are from a study of response to subunit inactivated influenza vaccine. Study-wide results and limits: Only a handful of new T cells, the authors suggested, are recruited with each seasonal influenza vaccination.

TCRdb ran MiXCR on the RT-PCR reads and lists one entry per CDR3 protein. The sample contains 500,000 or so distinct CDR3 sequences, 15% to 20% of which appear only once. The material sequenced was CD4+ T cells sorted from PBMCs, taken less than 30 months after vaccination. The rearrangement joins TRBV6-2 or TRBV6-3 to TRBJ2-2, with 7 bases identical to TRBD1. This receptor was taken from a man between 50 and 69 years old who received an inactivated influenza vaccine. CDR3 coding DNA: TGTGCCAGCGGGACAGTAAACACCGGGGAGCTGTTTTTT. Translating gives CASGTVNTGELFF.